The 30 T cell receptor beta chains listed next were all sequenced from one sample in a study of blood T cell repertoires in COVID-19. Here immunoSEQ multiplex PCR was the method, and the copy in TCRdb shows in-frame clones only, minus some. The data hold approximately 300,000 clones, with more than 75% observed a single time. Sequences were obtained from peripheral blood. Source of these receptors: a man between 45 and 60 years old with active or convalescent COVID-19.

The chain's CDR3 is CSASRDIGTEAFF. CDR3 in DNA: TGCAGTGCTAGTCGGGACATTGGGACTGAAGCTTTCTTT. The rearrangement uses TRBV20-1 and TRBJ1-1; TRBD1 might be the D (6 bases). The CDR3 consists of 13 residues. Trimming pared 3 bases from V and 5 bases from J, leaving 13 bases between. Germline CDR1 DFQATT, CDR2 SNEGSKA (reference sequence).

This rearrangement joins TRBV20-1 to TRBJ2-3, with 9 bases fitting TRBD2. J lost 6 bases, V lost 3 bases, and 4 bases had no gene match. The CDR3 is made up of 13 amino acids. Germline V lookup: CDR1 DFQATT, CDR2 SNEGSKA (reference sequence). The chain's CDR3 is CSASASGVDTQYF. CDR3 sequence (DNA): TGCAGTGCTAGTGCTAGCGGGGTTGATACGCAGTATTTT.

This rearrangement joins TRBV24-1 to TRBJ2-3; TRBD2 agrees at 10 bases. V shed 9 bases and J 2 bases; nucleotides not matched to a gene: 19. The CDR3 has 19 amino acids. CDR1 and CDR2 (germline): KGHDR, SFDVKD. In nucleotides, the CDR3 is TGTGCCACCGGTGGTCGAATAGCGGGAGGCCCCCTCTACACAGATACGCAGTATTTT. The encoded protein is CATGGRIAGGPLYTDTQYF.

This chain links TRBV28 with TRBJ1-3; D might be TRBD1 (6 bases). The CDR3 is made up of 15 amino acids. V shed 7 bases and J shed 5 bases, with 18 bases lying between them. Germline V lookup: CDR1 MDHEN, CDR2 SYDVKM. This CDR3 is CASTYPGGGRNTIYF. DNA of the CDR3: TGTGCCAGCACCTACCCGGGGGGGGGCCGAAACACCATATATTTT.

This chain connects TRBV30 to TRBJ2-5, with 7 bases matching TRBD2. V shed 5 bases, J shed 1 base, and the junction held 7 bases outside the gene matches. In germline, CDR1 is GTSNPN, CDR2 SVGIG (reference sequence). This CDR3 comprises 14 residues. The CDR3 coding sequence is TGTGCCTGGTCGAGCGGGGAGGTCCAAGAGACCCAGTACTTC. Translated: CAWSSGEVQETQYF.

J is TRBJ2-3 and V is TRBV29-1, with D hard to call. Germline loops: CDR1 SQVTM, CDR2 ANQGSEA. This CDR3 has 15 amino acids. Trimming left V 0 bases short and J 5 bases short, with 15 bases between. CDR3 protein: CSVEDWVAAQDTQYF. CDR3 in DNA: TGCAGCGTTGAAGATTGGGTAGCAGCGCAAGATACGCAGTATTTT.

The rearrangement uses TRBV11-3 and TRBJ2-5; a weak D match, TRBD2 (5 bases). CDR1 is SGHNT and CDR2 is YENEEA in the germline V gene. The CDR3 consists of 13 residues. Trimming removed 0 bases at V and 5 bases at J, with 7 bases between. CDR3 sequence reads: CASSLDGGETQYF. DNA of the CDR3: TGTGCCAGCAGCTTAGACGGCGGGGAGACCCAGTACTTC.

The chain uses TRBV11-3 and TRBJ2-1; TRBD2 matches 7 bases. CDR3 size: 15 residues. The germline V gene has CDR1 SGHNT and CDR2 YENEEA. Trimming took 2 bases from V and 6 from J; bases not matched to a gene: 7. In nucleotides, the CDR3 is TGTGCCAGCAGCTTAATAGCGGGTTCACTCAATGAGCAGTTCTTC. It is translated as CASSLIAGSLNEQFF. Full variable domain (outside the CDR3, taken from reference TRBV11-3 and TRBJ2-1): EAGVVQSPRYKIIEKKQPVAFWCNPISGHNTLYWYLQNLGQGPELLIRYENEEAVDDSQLPKDRFSAERLKGVDSTLKIQPAELGDSAVYLCASSLIAGSLNEQFFGPGTRLTVL.

The chain carries TRBV4-3 and TRBJ1-2; weak D call: TRBD1 (5 bases). Per the germline V gene, CDR1 is LGHNA and CDR2 is YSLEER. V was cut by 0 bases and J by 6 bases, with 11 bases left in between. The CDR3 covers 14 residues. The CDR3: CASSQDQGIDGYTF. The CDR3 DNA is TGCGCCAGCAGCCAAGATCAGGGAATCGATGGCTACACCTTC.

The chain links TRBV3-1 (or the pseudogene TRBV3-2) to TRBJ2-5; the D gene is possibly TRBD2 (5 bases). CDR1 and CDR2 (germline): LGHDT, YNNKEL (reference sequence). V lost 1 base to trimming and J lost 5 bases, with 20 bases between them. CDR3 length equals 17 residues. DNA of the CDR3: TGTGCCAGCAGCCAAGGGGCCTCTAGCAAGATATGGGAGACCCAGTACTTC. Its translation: CASSQGASSKIWETQYF.

V and J are TRBV20-1 and TRBJ2-1; a possible D gene is TRBD2 (6 bases). The CDR3 length is 11 residues. Germline CDR1 is DFQATT and CDR2 is SNEGSKA (reference sequence). The CDR3: CSPRGGPGQFF. The CDR3 nucleotides are TGCAGCCCCCGGGGAGGACCGGGGCAGTTCTTC.

The rearrangement uses TRBV4-3 and TRBJ1-5; 8 nucleotides agree with TRBD1. The CDR3 loop spans 14 amino acids. Trimming took 3 bases from V and 6 from J; bases not matched to a gene: 4. The V gene's germline CDR1 is LGHNA and CDR2 YSLEER. The CDR3 spells CASSHRQGSQPQHF. The CDR3 nucleotides read TGCGCCAGCAGCCATCGACAGGGGAGTCAGCCCCAGCATTTT.

The chain is built from TRBV27 and TRBJ2-7; 14 bases fit TRBD2. Unmatched junction bases numbered 13, after V lost 6 bases and J lost 9 bases. Germline CDR1 is MNHEY and CDR2 is SMNVEV (reference sequence). The CDR3 is 16 amino acids. The CDR3 reads CASRRGTSGGTGGQYF. As DNA, the CDR3 is TGTGCCAGCAGGCGCGGGACTAGCGGGGGTACAGGGGGGCAGTACTTC.

The chain joins TRBV5-1 to TRBJ1-1; perhaps TRBD1 as D (5 bases). There are 14 residues in the CDR3. Germline lookup yields CDR1 SGHRS and CDR2 YFSETQ. Trimming shortened V by 0 bases and J by 4 bases, and 10 bases separated the two germline ends. The CDR3 DNA reads as TGCGCCAGCAGCTTGGAGAGTCAGGGCACTGAAGCTTTCTTT. Amino acid sequence: CASSLESQGTEAFF. Complete variable domain (other parts from reference TRBV5-1 and TRBJ1-1): KAGVTQTPRYLIKTRGQQVTLSCSPISGHRSVSWYQQTPGQGLQFLFEYFSETQRNKGNFPGRFSGRQFSNSRSEMNVSTLELGDSALYLCASSLESQGTEAFFGQGTRLTVV.

The rearrangement joins TRBV5-6 to TRBJ2-7; no firm D call. The CDR3 runs 15 residues. V dropped 4 bases and J dropped 0 bases, with 14 bases sitting between them. Germline assignment: CDR1 SGHDT and CDR2 YYEEEE. CDR3 region: CASSPRFSSSYEQYF. In DNA, the CDR3 is TGTGCCAGCAGCCCCCGTTTTTCGAGCTCCTACGAGCAGTACTTC.

This clone was counted a single time. The V gene is TRBV9, the J gene TRBJ1-1; maybe TRBD1 (6 bases). The germline V gene has CDR1 SGDLS and CDR2 YYNGEE. The CDR3 covers 14 residues. With 0 bases removed from V and 5 bases from J, the gap between germline ends came to 11 bases. This chain's CDR3 is CASSVEGDGTEAFF. CDR3 DNA sequence: TGTGCCAGCAGCGTAGAGGGGGATGGGACTGAAGCTTTCTTT. Variable domain in full (rest from reference TRBV9 and TRBJ1-1): DSGVTQTPKHLITATGQRVTLRCSPRSGDLSVYWYQQSLDQGLQFLIQYYNGEERAKGNILERFSAQQFPDLHSELNLSSLELGDSALYFCASSVEGDGTEAFFGQGTRLTVV.

The V and J genes are TRBV23-1 and TRBJ1-5; 10 nucleotides line up with TRBD1. TRBV23-1 is filed as an ORF, its function uncertain. The CDR3 is 16 amino acids. V was clipped by 2 bases and J by 6 bases; unmatched bases: 7. CDR3 amino acids: CASSQPDRGRFQPQHF. The CDR3 region has the DNA TGCGCCAGCAGTCAACCCGACAGGGGGCGGTTTCAGCCCCAGCATTTT.

This clone appeared once. The junction differs from germline at one of its ends, possibly a read error. V usage is TRBV10-3 and J usage is TRBJ2-3, with a tentative D call TRBD2 (6 bases). There are 15 residues in the CDR3. Germline loops: CDR1 ENHRY, CDR2 SYGVKD. DNA of the CDR3: TGTGCCATCAGCGAGTGGCGGGGCGCAGAAGATACGCAGTATTTT. Its translation: CAISEWRGAEDTQYF.

This clone appeared a single time. The chain is built from TRBV19 and TRBJ1-3; no clear D gene. The V end was cut by 4 bases, the J end by 0 bases, with 10 bases between. Germline loops: CDR1 LNHDA, CDR2 SQIVND (reference sequence). The CDR3 has 15 amino acids. This CDR3 is CASSTLSVSGNTIYF. CDR3 in DNA: TGTGCCAGTAGTACCTTGAGTGTCTCTGGAAACACCATATATTTT.

The chain is built from TRBV19 and TRBJ2-2; D may be TRBD2 (6 bases). V was clipped by 7 bases and J by 3 bases, with 9 bases between them. The CDR3 loop spans 13 amino acids. CDR1 and CDR2 from the germline V gene are LNHDA and SQIVND (reference sequence). The CDR3 sequence is CASKGLDTGELFF. The CDR3 DNA reads TGTGCCAGTAAGGGACTCGACACCGGGGAGCTGTTTTTT.

The rearrangement joins TRBV2 to TRBJ1-1; TRBD1 matches 7 bases. This CDR3 has 14 amino acids. Losses at the gene ends were 5 bases for V and 1 base for J; bases not matched to a gene: 4. CDR1 SNHLY and CDR2 FYNNEI come from the germline V gene. The DNA of the CDR3 is TGTGCCAGCAGTCCGGGACAGAGGAACACTGAAGCTTTCTTT. Amino acid sequence: CASSPGQRNTEAFF.

The chain links TRBV6-5 to TRBJ1-1, with D perhaps TRBD1 (5 bases). In germline, CDR1 is MNHEY, CDR2 SVGAGI. V gave up 6 bases and J gave up 4 bases, with 12 bases separating them. The CDR3 loop spans 13 amino acids. The CDR3 region is CASRVRASTEAFF. The CDR3, as DNA: TGTGCCAGCAGAGTCAGGGCGAGCACTGAAGCTTTCTTT.

The rearrangement uses TRBV18 and TRBJ2-1; 8 bases agree with TRBD1. CDR3 length: 15 residues. Germline-derived CDR1 and CDR2 are KGHSH and LQKENI. V was pared by 3 bases and J by 3 bases, with 4 bases of the junction left unmatched. The CDR3 here is CASSPRTGYYNEQFF. Here the CDR3 DNA reads TGTGCCAGCTCACCCAGGACAGGGTACTACAATGAGCAGTTCTTC.

The chain is built from TRBV14 and TRBJ2-6; D unclear. The V gene's germline CDR1 is SGHDN and CDR2 FVKESK. This CDR3 comprises 14 residues. Trimming removed 1 base at V and 3 bases at J, with 4 bases between. This CDR3 reads CASSQAVGANVLTF. For the CDR3, the DNA is TGTGCCAGCAGCCAAGCGGTTGGGGCCAACGTCCTGACTTTC. Variable domain in full (rest from reference TRBV14 and TRBJ2-6): EAGVTQFPSHSVIEKGQTVTLRCDPISGHDNLYWYRRVMGKEIKFLLHFVKESKQDESGMPNNRFLAERTGGTYSTLKVQPAELEDSGVYFCASSQAVGANVLTFGAGSRLTVL.

V gene TRBV9 combines with J gene TRBJ2-1; tentatively, D is TRBD2 (5 bases). The CDR3 is 12 residues long. CDR1 and CDR2 (germline): SGDLS, YYNGEE. Deletions cut 3 bases from V and 12 bases from J, with 13 bases between. The CDR3 DNA reads TGTGCCAGCAGCGGGCGGGTCGGCTGGCAGTTCTTC. It translates to CASSGRVGWQFF.

This chain connects TRBV30 to TRBJ1-2, with TRBD1 as a possible D gene (5 bases). Trimming pared 1 base from V and 3 bases from J, leaving 12 bases between. Per the germline V gene, CDR1 is GTSNPN and CDR2 is SVGIG (reference sequence). This CDR3 is built from 14 residues. The DNA of the CDR3 is TGTGCCTGGAGTGGACAGCTAGGTCACTATGGCTACACCTTC. It translates to CAWSGQLGHYGYTF.

This chain links TRBV5-1 with TRBJ2-1; a possible D gene is TRBD1 (6 bases). The CDR3 is 15 residues long. The V end lost 0 bases, the J end lost 12 bases, and 19 bases lay between the germline ends. CDR1 and CDR2 (germline): SGHRS, YFSETQ. The CDR3 coding sequence is TGCGCCAGCAGCTTGGCGGCAGGGGACCAAGGGGGGCAGTTCTTC. Protein: CASSLAAGDQGGQFF.

V gene TRBV4-3 combines with J gene TRBJ2-5; maybe TRBD1 (6 bases). The CDR3 length is 16 residues. Germline values: CDR1 LGHNA, CDR2 YSLEER. The ends were cut back, 2 bases at V and 5 bases at J, with 18 bases in the middle. CDR3 sequence reads: CASSQSGARGPETQYF. The CDR3, as DNA: TGCGCCAGCAGCCAATCCGGGGCCAGGGGACCCGAGACCCAGTACTTC.

J is TRBJ1-1 and V is TRBV28; D not certain. Germline V gene data show CDR1 as MDHEN and CDR2 as SYDVKM. Trimming took off 6 bases at V and 4 bases at J, with 9 bases between the two ends. CDR3 length equals 12 residues. The CDR3 nucleotides read TGTGCCAGCAGGTCTCAGGTCACTGAAGCTTTCTTT. This encodes CASRSQVTEAFF.

The V and J genes are TRBV7-9 and TRBJ2-7; possible D gene TRBD1, 6 bases. Trimming removed 0 bases from V and 3 bases from J, with 12 bases in between. Germline values: CDR1 SEHNR, CDR2 FQNEAQ (reference sequence). This CDR3 region has 15 residues. Here the CDR3 DNA reads TGTGCCAGCAGCTTAGCTGTCTCACAGGGCTACGAGCAGTACTTC. Encoded protein: CASSLAVSQGYEQYF.